These T cell receptor beta chains were read from a single sample in a study of T cells in tuberculosis. Sequencing used immunoSEQ multiplex PCR; TCRdb keeps in-frame clones, though not all of them. Here the sample spans under 45,000 clones, about 93% being singletons. The sample comprised PBMCs. Receptor source: a donor between 10 and 29 years old with latent tuberculosis or without tuberculosis infection. The CDR3 runs from the conserved cysteine through the conserved F or W. D genes are given only for firm matches. The size field is filled for only some rows; it gives once, few, many or a size class.

J | V | D | size | CDR3 | DNA
TRBJ2-3 | TRBV10-3 | TRBD2 | - | CAISEALAGDTDTQYF | TGTGCCATCAGTGAGGCTTTGGCGGGGGACACAGATACGCAGTATTTT
TRBJ1-2 | TRBV19 | - | once | CASSLRLYGYTF | TGTGCCAGTAGCTTACGGTTGTATGGCTACACCTTC
TRBJ1-6 | TRBV19 | - | - | CASGRAGADSPLHF | TGTGCCAGTGGTCGGGCAGGGGCGGATTCACCCCTCCACTTT
TRBJ2-3 | TRBV27 | TRBD2 | - | CASSSIPLAGGTDTQYF | TGTGCCAGCAGTTCCATCCCTTTAGCGGGGGGCACAGATACGCAGTATTTT
TRBJ1-4 | TRBV25-1 | - | - | CASSEYPTTTRANEKLFF | TGTGCCAGCAGTGAATATCCCACTACCACCCGAGCTAATGAAAAACTGTTTTTT
TRBJ2-7 | TRBV12-5 | TRBD1 | - | CASGLTTGTGAFYEQYF | TGTGCTAGTGGTTTGACAACCGGGACAGGGGCATTCTACGAGCAGTACTTC
TRBJ2-7 | TRBV9 | TRBD1 | - | CASSVGQGAKGEQYF | TGTGCCAGCAGCGTTGGACAGGGGGCGAAGGGGGAGCAGTACTTC
TRBJ2-7 | TRBV5-1 | TRBD1 | - | CASSLFDRGLEQYF | TGCGCCAGCAGCTTATTCGACAGGGGGCTCGAGCAGTACTTC
TRBJ1-4 | TRBV7-9 | - | - | CASSLQDQKLFF | TGTGCCAGCAGCTTGCAGGATCAAAAACTGTTTTTT
TRBJ1-4 | TRBV7-9 | - | - | CASSPGGGREKLFF | TGTGCCAGCAGCCCCGGGGGGGGGCGTGAAAAACTGTTTTTT
TRBJ1-1 | TRBV29-1 | - | - | CSVAPPGMYTEAFF | TGCAGCGTTGCCCCCCCAGGCATGTACACTGAAGCTTTCTTT
TRBJ1-4 | TRBV6-1 | TRBD1 | - | CASRRQGNEKLFF | TGTGCCAGCAGAAGACAGGGTAATGAAAAACTGTTTTTT